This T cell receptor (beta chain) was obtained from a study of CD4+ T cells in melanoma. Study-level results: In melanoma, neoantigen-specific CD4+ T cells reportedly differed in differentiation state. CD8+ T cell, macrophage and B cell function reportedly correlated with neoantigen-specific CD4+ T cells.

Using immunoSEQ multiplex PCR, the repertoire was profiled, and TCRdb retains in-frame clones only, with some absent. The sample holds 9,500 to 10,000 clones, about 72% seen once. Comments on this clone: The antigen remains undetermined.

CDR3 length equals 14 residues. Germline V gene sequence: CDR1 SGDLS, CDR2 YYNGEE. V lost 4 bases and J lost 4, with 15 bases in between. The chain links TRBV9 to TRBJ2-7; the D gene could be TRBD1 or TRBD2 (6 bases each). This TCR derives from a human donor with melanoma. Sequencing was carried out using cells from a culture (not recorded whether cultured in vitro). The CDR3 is CASSSAGQAYEQYF. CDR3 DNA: TGTGCCAGCAGCTCTGCGGGACAAGCTTACGAGCAGTACTTC.